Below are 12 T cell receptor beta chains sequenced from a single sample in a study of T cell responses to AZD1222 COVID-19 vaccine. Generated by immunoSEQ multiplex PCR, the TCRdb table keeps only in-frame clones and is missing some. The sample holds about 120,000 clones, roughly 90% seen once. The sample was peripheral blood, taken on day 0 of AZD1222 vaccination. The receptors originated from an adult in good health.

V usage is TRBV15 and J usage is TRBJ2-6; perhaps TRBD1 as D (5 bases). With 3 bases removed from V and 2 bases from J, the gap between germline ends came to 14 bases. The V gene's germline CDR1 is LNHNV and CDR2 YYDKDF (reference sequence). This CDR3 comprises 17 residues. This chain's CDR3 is CATSSLQGKAGANVLTF. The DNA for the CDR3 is TGTGCCACCAGCAGCCTCCAGGGTAAGGCTGGGGCCAACGTCCTGACTTTC.

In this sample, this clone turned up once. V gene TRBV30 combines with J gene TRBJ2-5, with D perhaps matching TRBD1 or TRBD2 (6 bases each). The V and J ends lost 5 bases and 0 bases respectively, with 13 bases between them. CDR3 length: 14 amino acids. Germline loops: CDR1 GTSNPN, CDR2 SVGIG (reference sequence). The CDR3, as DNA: TGTGCCTGGGAAACGCGGGACAACCAAGAGACCCAGTACTTC. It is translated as CAWETRDNQETQYF.

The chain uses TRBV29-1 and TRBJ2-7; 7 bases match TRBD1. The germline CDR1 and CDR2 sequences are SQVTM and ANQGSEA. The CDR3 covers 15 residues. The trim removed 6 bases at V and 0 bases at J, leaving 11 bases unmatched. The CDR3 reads CSVGLTGDPSYEQYF. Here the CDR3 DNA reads TGCAGCGTCGGGCTCACAGGGGACCCCTCCTACGAGCAGTACTTC.

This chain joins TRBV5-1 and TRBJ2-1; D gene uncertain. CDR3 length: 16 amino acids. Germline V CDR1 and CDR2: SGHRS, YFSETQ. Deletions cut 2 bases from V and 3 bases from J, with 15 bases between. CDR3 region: CASSLGGSADYNEQFF. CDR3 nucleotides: TGCGCCAGCAGCTTAGGCGGTTCGGCGGACTACAATGAGCAGTTCTTC. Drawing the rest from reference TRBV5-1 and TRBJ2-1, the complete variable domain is KAGVTQTPRYLIKTRGQQVTLSCSPISGHRSVSWYQQTPGQGLQFLFEYFSETQRNKGNFPGRFSGRQFSNSRSEMNVSTLELGDSALYLCASSLGGSADYNEQFFGPGTRLTVL.

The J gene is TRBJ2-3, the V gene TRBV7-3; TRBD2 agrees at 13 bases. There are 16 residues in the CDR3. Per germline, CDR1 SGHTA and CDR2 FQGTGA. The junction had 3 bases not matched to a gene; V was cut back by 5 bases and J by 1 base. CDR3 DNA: TGTGCCAGCAGCGACACTAGCGGGAGGGGCACAGATACGCAGTATTTT. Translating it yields CASSDTSGRGTDTQYF.

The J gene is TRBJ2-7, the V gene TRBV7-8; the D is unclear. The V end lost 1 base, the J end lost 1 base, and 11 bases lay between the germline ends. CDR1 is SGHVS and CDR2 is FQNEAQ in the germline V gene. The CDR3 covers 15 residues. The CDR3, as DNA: TGTGCCAGCAGCTTAGGGTTTGCGGCTTCCTACGAGCAGTACTTC. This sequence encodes CASSLGFAASYEQYF.

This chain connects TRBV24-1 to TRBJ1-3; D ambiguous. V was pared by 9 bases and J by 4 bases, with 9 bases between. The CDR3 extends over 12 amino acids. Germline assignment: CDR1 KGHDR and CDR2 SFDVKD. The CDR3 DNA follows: TGTGCCACCTCGGCAGAAGGAAACACCATATATTTT. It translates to CATSAEGNTIYF.

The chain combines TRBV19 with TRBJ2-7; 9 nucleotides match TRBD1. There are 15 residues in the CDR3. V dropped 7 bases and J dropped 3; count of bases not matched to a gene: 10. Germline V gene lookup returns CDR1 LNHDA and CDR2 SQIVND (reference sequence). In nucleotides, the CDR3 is TGTGCCAGTACCATGGGACAGGGCTTAAGCTACGAGCAGTACTTC. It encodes CASTMGQGLSYEQYF.

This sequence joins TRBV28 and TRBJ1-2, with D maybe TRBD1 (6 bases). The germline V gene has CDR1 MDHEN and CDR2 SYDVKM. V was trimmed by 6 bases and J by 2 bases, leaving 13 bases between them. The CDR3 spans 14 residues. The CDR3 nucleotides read TGTGCCAGCAGCCTAACAGGGATAAACTATGGCTACACCTTC. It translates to CASSLTGINYGYTF.

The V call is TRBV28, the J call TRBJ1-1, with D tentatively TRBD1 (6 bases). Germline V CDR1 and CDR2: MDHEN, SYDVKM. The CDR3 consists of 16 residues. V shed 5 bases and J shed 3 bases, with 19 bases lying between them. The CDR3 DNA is TGTGCCAGCAGTATCCCCCGGGGGCCTGGGCACACTGAAGCTTTCTTT. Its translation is CASSIPRGPGHTEAFF.

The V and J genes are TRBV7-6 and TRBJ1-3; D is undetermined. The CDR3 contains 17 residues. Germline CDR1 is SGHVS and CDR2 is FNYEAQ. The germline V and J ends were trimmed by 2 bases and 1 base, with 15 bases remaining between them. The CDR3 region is CASSLRAPRQSGNTIYF. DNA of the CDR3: TGTGCCAGCAGCTTAAGGGCCCCTAGGCAATCTGGAAACACCATATATTTT.

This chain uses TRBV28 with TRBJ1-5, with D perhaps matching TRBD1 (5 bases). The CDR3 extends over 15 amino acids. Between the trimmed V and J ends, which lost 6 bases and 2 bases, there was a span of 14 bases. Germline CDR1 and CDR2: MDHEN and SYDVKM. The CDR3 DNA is TGTGCCAGCAGACACGACAGAGGGGGCAATCAGCCCCAGCATTTT. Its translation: CASRHDRGGNQPQHF.